A selection of T cell receptor beta chains follows, all from one sample in a study of beta chain features in type 1 diabetes. TCRdb's copy holds only in-frame clones and misses some; the assay was immunoSEQ multiplex PCR. Of 230,000 or so clones in the sample, 16% were seen once. The material sequenced was naive CD4+ T cells from blood. The receptors come from a man under 40 with type 1 diabetes. Both conserved end residues are part of each CDR3.

CDR3: CASRSRLEQFF
J: TRBJ2-1
V: TRBV6-5

CDR3: CSVVNFAGVNTEAFF
J: TRBJ1-1
V: TRBV29-1

CDR3: CASSLWGNNEQFF
J: TRBJ2-1
V: TRBV27

CDR3: CSAGYEQYF
J: TRBJ2-7
V: TRBV20-1

CDR3: CASSQLQGILGETQYF
J: TRBJ2-5
V: TRBV7-9

CDR3: CASSLGYATDTQYF
J: TRBJ2-3
V: TRBV7-2

CDR3: CASSLDPRHNEQFF
J: TRBJ2-1
V: TRBV11-2

CDR3: CATSDRGYGYTF
J: TRBJ1-2
V: TRBV7-2

CDR3: CASGDTDTQYF
J: TRBJ2-3
V: TRBV2

CDR3: CASSLFSVSSYNEQFF
J: TRBJ2-1
V: TRBV27

CDR3: CASSLLGGEQFF
J: TRBJ2-1
V: TRBV7-2

CDR3: CASSFSSGSEQYF
J: TRBJ2-7
V: TRBV7-2

CDR3: CSVVTLAGETQYF
J: TRBJ2-5
V: TRBV29-1

CDR3: CSVRRAEETQYF
J: TRBJ2-5
V: TRBV29-1

CDR3: CASSLGFRGSYEQYF
J: TRBJ2-7
V: TRBV7-9

CDR3: CSVVPQGSLLGNYGYTF
J: TRBJ1-2
V: TRBV29-1

CDR3: CASSFGGTSGPNEQFF
J: TRBJ2-1
V: TRBV7-9

CDR3: CASSLVVGRVETQYF
J: TRBJ2-5
V: TRBV11-2

CDR3: CASSLAGQGVNEKLFF
J: TRBJ1-4
V: TRBV7-9

CDR3: CAWSLGNEKLFF
J: TRBJ1-4
V: TRBV30

CDR3: CAWSWGQGYEQYF
J: TRBJ2-7
V: TRBV30

CDR3: CASSLPSGGTDTQYF
J: TRBJ2-3
V: TRBV7-9

CDR3: CASSVGEETQYF
J: TRBJ2-5
V: TRBV9

CDR3: CASSPSYLNYGYTF
J: TRBJ1-2
V: TRBV4-2

CDR3: CASSSPRDEQYF
J: TRBJ2-7
V: TRBV28

CDR3: CASSAGRNSYEQYF
J: TRBJ2-7
V: TRBV7-2

CDR3: CASSQVGRSSNQPQHF
J: TRBJ1-5
V: TRBV4-1

CDR3: CSVELLGGNLYTQYF
J: TRBJ2-3
V: TRBV29-1

CDR3: CASSKTGGRNQPQHF
J: TRBJ1-5
V: TRBV19